The present T cell receptor (beta chain) was sequenced within a study of T-cell memory formation after mild COVID-19 (dated by TCRdb to the early 2020s). In the study overall: TCR sequence clusters from the two donors were found to be largely donor specific. In a couple of donors, T-cell clones that expanded and contracted after mild COVID-19 were tracked by sequencing TCRalpha and TCRbeta repertoires over time. The cohort was made up of two young adult volunteers, one female and one male, who were previously healthy. The research as a whole found: The study included only a couple of mild cases, and larger cohorts that include severe cases with pre-infection samples were judged to be necessary. Whether the second-wave clones peaking on day 37 were SARS-CoV-2 specific was not confirmed. Clones that contracted from day 15 to 85 showed balanced CD4/CD8 phenotypes, whereas a second wave of clones that expanded from day 15 to 37 leaned towards CD4+. Some responding clones were found in pre-infection memory, which suggests that pre-existing cross-reactive memory T cells took part in the SARS-CoV-2 response. Contracting CD4+ clones appeared mostly in the CM and EM memory subsets, whereas CD8+ clones were enriched in EMRA.

Sequencing was carried out with an Illumina NovaSeq 6000. TCRalpha and TCRbeta cDNA libraries were constructed by 5'RACE with constant-segment primers, with sample barcodes and unique molecular identifiers being introduced. Trizol reagent was used to extract RNA from every sample. Library amplification was performed in two PCR steps, and a second sample barcode and Illumina TruSeq adapters were introduced in the second step. Sequencing of the libraries was done on an Illumina NovaSeq, producing 2 x 150 bp paired-end reads. In the original analysis: With migec v1.2.7, reads were demultiplexed and then collapsed into UMI-guided consensus sequences. With mixcr v2.1.11, UMI consensuses were aligned to TRA and TRB V and J templates and assembled into clonotypes. A clonotype was counted as expanded or contracted only when both edgeR and NoisET called the clonotype significant, with the noise models trained on biological replicates. For edgeR calls, the thresholds were a false discovery rate-adjusted p below 0.01 and a log2 fold-change of 1. As an exploratory analysis of dynamics, max-normalized trajectories of the 1000 most abundant clonotypes were examined with PCA combined with hierarchical clustering. Each responding clone was given a CD4 or CD8 phenotype based on the CD4+ and CD8+ repertoires, which had been sequenced separately. Using fastp trimming at Q25 and MiXCR clonotype assembly, TCRdb reanalyzed the public sequencing data and kept in-frame beta chains. Rows are unified per CDR3 protein, each entry keeping the most common DNA and genes. The V and J calls here are based on TCRdb, not the publication. The sample data list some 490,000 distinct CDR3 sequences, and about 20% of these were observed just once. 9% to 15% of the sample is held by the ten biggest clonotypes.

Ficoll-Paque density gradient centrifugation was the method used to isolate PBMCs. This clonotype was seen repeatedly, ten times or more. There is no known antigen for this receptor. No much larger clone exists at a distance of one base, and base qualities are not known. Per the germline V gene (reference sequence), MNHNY is the CDR1 and SVGAGI is the CDR2. The cysteine opens and the phenylalanine closes a CDR3 of 13 amino acids. Only the CDR3 DNA is retained, 39 bases long and in frame from the first base. The V and J ends are trimmed by 4 bases and 0 bases, leaving 7 bases between them. Rearrangement joined TRBV6-6 to TRBJ2-7; the D gene identity is not certain. Sequenced sample: PBMCs or a T cell subset sorted from them (not recorded which). The clonotype was recovered from an adult woman who had mild COVID-19 (a few samples of this study predate the infection). The sample titles of this study are shuffled in the database, so cell type and time point are left out; the donor was told from shared clones. The CDR3 amino acid sequence is: CASSSSDSYEQYF. In nucleotides, the sequence is TGTGCCAGCAGTTCGAGCGACTCCTACGAGCAGTACTTC.